The 25 T cell receptor beta chains below come from one sample, sequenced in a study of shared clonotypes between healthy human individuals. Terminally differentiated effector memory CD45RA+ cells were excluded from the naive CD8 cells, which were CD45RO-negative and positively selected for CCR7. The repertoire was sequenced with immunoSEQ multiplex PCR; TCRdb's copy has only in-frame clones and lacks some. The data hold around 2.1 million clones, with 85% to 95% observed a single time. Sequenced sample: naive CD8+ T cells from PBMCs. The source is a man aged 18 to 29 in good health. Some clones in this sample may be carry-over from other donors' samples.

The V gene is TRBV6-1, the J gene TRBJ2-5; D gene ambiguous. The CDR3 is 12 amino acids. V was pared by 8 bases and J by 3 bases, with 10 bases between. CDR1 and CDR2 (germline): MNHNS, SASEGT. CDR3: CASRVLKETQYF. CDR3 sequence (DNA): TGTGCCAGCCGAGTTTTGAAAGAGACCCAGTACTTC.

The chain recombines TRBV5-1 with TRBJ2-1, with D unresolved. The ends were cut back, 0 bases at V and 0 bases at J, with 13 bases in the middle. Germline V CDR1 and CDR2: SGHRS, YFSETQ. The CDR3 runs 17 residues. CDR3 amino acids: CASSLGGIGLSYNEQFF. The CDR3 DNA follows: TGCGCCAGCAGCTTGGGCGGAATAGGTCTCTCCTACAATGAGCAGTTCTTC.

V and J are TRBV2 and TRBJ1-1; unclear D gene. CDR1 SNHLY and CDR2 FYNNEI come from the germline V gene. The CDR3 spans 11 residues. V was shortened by 8 bases and J by 5 bases, with 9 bases between the two germline ends. The CDR3 DNA reads TGTGCCAGCGGGTTAGGAACTGAAGCTTTCTTT. It translates to CASGLGTEAFF.

The chain recombines TRBV7-9 with TRBJ1-4; D is possibly TRBD1 (5 bases). Germline V gene sequence: CDR1 SEHNR, CDR2 FQNEAQ (reference sequence). V shed 5 bases and J shed 3 bases, with 13 bases lying between them. The CDR3 is made up of 15 amino acids. CDR3 in DNA: TGTGCCAGCAGCCCGAACCAGGGTCCTAATGAAAAACTGTTTTTT. It yields the protein CASSPNQGPNEKLFF.

This clone was found once. The CDR3, as DNA: TGTGCCAGCAGCTTAGAGATTTCTACTGAGCAGTTCTTC. Translated, it gives CASSLEISTEQFF. The chain links TRBV7-9 to TRBJ2-1; D is ambiguous. Germline CDR1 is SEHNR and CDR2 is FQNEAQ (reference sequence). Trimming took off 1 base at V and 9 bases at J, with 10 bases between the two ends. There are 13 residues in the CDR3. Looking up the rest from reference TRBV7-9 and TRBJ2-1 gives the full variable domain: DTGVSQNPRHKITKRGQNVTFRCDPISEHNRLYWYRQTLGQGPEFLTYFQNEAQLEKSRLLSDRFSAERPKGSFSTLEIQRTEQGDSAMYLCASSLEISTEQFFGPGTRLTVL.

This chain joins TRBV11-2 and TRBJ2-5; TRBD2 might be the D (6 bases). Trimming removed 2 bases at V and 4 bases at J, with 14 bases between. In germline, CDR1 is SGHAT, CDR2 FQNNGV. The length of the CDR3 is 15 residues. The CDR3 DNA reads TGTGCCAGCAGCTTATCGTCTAGGAGGGGAGAGACCCAGTACTTC. Translation: CASSLSSRRGETQYF.

V and J are TRBV6-7 and TRBJ2-1; D is undetermined. TRBV6-7 is an ORF, with its function uncertain. V lost 0 bases, J lost 0 bases, and 15 bases lay in between. This CDR3 region has 18 residues. CDR3 sequence reads: CASSYSKRDLSSYNEQFF. The CDR3 coding sequence is TGTGCCAGCAGTTACTCGAAGCGAGATCTCAGCTCCTACAATGAGCAGTTCTTC.

There are a few counts of this clone. The genes are TRBV19 and TRBJ1-1; D unresolved. CDR1 is LNHDA and CDR2 is SQIVND in the germline V gene (reference sequence). This CDR3 comprises 13 residues. Trimming took 3 bases from V and 5 from J, leaving 10 bases between them. This chain's CDR3 is CASSIGVWTEAFF. The CDR3 DNA is TGTGCCAGTAGTATCGGGGTTTGGACTGAAGCTTTCTTT.

This chain links TRBV29-1 with TRBJ2-7; the D gene is possibly TRBD1 (6 bases). The CDR3 extends over 13 amino acids. With 6 bases removed from V and 2 bases from J, the gap between germline ends came to 14 bases. Germline loops: CDR1 SQVTM, CDR2 ANQGSEA. For the CDR3, the DNA is TGCAGCGTCGGACCCTCAGGGGCCTACGAGCAGTACTTC. Protein product: CSVGPSGAYEQYF.

V is TRBV4-2 and J is TRBJ2-3; TRBD1 is a possible D gene (6 bases). Germline V gene lookup returns CDR1 LGHNA and CDR2 YNFKEQ. The ends were cut back, 4 bases at V and 5 bases at J, with 16 bases in the middle. The CDR3 sequence is 15 residues long. The CDR3 nucleotides are TGTGCCAGCAGCCCAGTGGGGGCCGAGGGAGATACGCAGTATTTT. It yields the protein CASSPVGAEGDTQYF.

V and J are TRBV5-6 and TRBJ1-1; TRBD1 might be the D (5 bases). Germline V gene lookup returns CDR1 SGHDT and CDR2 YYEEEE. V shed 2 bases and J shed 1 base, with 9 bases lying between them. This CDR3 region has 14 residues. In nucleotides, the CDR3 is TGTGCCAGCAGCTTCGGAGGGGCGAACACTGAAGCTTTCTTT. Its protein product is CASSFGGANTEAFF.

V gene TRBV20-1 combines with J gene TRBJ2-7; D gene ambiguous. The V end was cut by 3 bases, the J end by 3 bases, with 6 bases between. The germline V gene has CDR1 DFQATT and CDR2 SNEGSKA (reference sequence). The CDR3 runs to 11 residues. DNA for the CDR3: TGCAGTGCTAGCAAGAGCTACGAGCAGTACTTC. Encoded protein: CSASKSYEQYF.

The V call is TRBV7-9, the J call TRBJ1-2; D is undetermined. V dropped 8 bases and J dropped 8 bases, with 18 bases sitting between them. The germline gives CDR1 SEHNR, CDR2 FQNEAQ (reference sequence). The CDR3 totals 13 residues. DNA for the CDR3: TGTGCCAGCCTTGCGGCAGGACCATCGGGCTACACCTTC. Its translation: CASLAAGPSGYTF.

This chain links TRBV4-1 with TRBJ2-2, with D possibly matching TRBD2 (6 bases). V lost 4 bases and J lost 5, with 8 bases in between. This CDR3 is built from 13 residues. In germline, CDR1 is MGHRA, CDR2 YSYEKL. CDR3 sequence (DNA): TGCGCCAGCAGCCCGGGACTTACCGGGGAGCTGTTTTTT. As protein: CASSPGLTGELFF.

As for this clone: The sample holds other DNA sequences that translate to the same CDR3. The CDR3, as DNA: TGTGCCAGCAGTCCTTCGACAGGGCATTCCTCCTACGAGCAGTACTTC. Translated, it gives CASSPSTGHSSYEQYF. This chain joins TRBV27 and TRBJ2-7, with 7 bases fitting TRBD1. CDR1 is MNHEY and CDR2 is SMNVEV in the germline V gene (reference sequence). CDR3 length equals 16 residues. V shed 5 bases and J 0 bases; nucleotides not matched to a gene: 10.

The V call is TRBV6-1, the J call TRBJ1-1; no clear D gene. Trimming took off 4 bases at V and 6 bases at J, with 18 bases between the two ends. Per germline, CDR1 MNHNS and CDR2 SASEGT. This CDR3 has 15 amino acids. The CDR3 DNA follows: TGTGCCAGCAGTGTAATGGAAGTCGTAAGCGCTGAAGCTTTCTTT. It translates to CASSVMEVVSAEAFF.

This chain links TRBV2 with TRBJ2-1, with a possible D match to TRBD2 (6 bases). The germline CDR1 and CDR2 sequences are SNHLY and FYNNEI. Trimming shortened V by 1 base and J by 2 bases, and 9 bases separated the two germline ends. The CDR3 has 15 residues. CDR3 nucleotide sequence: TGTGCCAGCAGTGAAGGGGCGGGAACCTACAATGAGCAGTTCTTC. It specifies CASSEGAGTYNEQFF.

This sequence joins TRBV5-1 and TRBJ2-7; no firm D call. The germline V gene has CDR1 SGHRS and CDR2 YFSETQ. The V and J ends lost 4 bases and 0 bases respectively, with 11 bases between them. This CDR3 region has 14 residues. Written as DNA, the CDR3 is TGCGCCAGCAGCGCGGACGCGGCCTCCTACGAGCAGTACTTC. Translation gives CASSADAASYEQYF.

The V and J genes are TRBV7-6 and TRBJ2-2; TRBD1 aligns across 11 bases. CDR1 is SGHVS, CDR2 FNYEAQ, per germline. With 5 bases clipped from V and 4 bases from J, the junction kept 3 bases outside the gene matches. CDR3 length: 15 amino acids. The CDR3 protein is CASSRDRGVTGELFF. CDR3 sequence (DNA): TGTGCCAGCAGCCGGGACAGGGGGGTCACCGGGGAGCTGTTTTTT.

The chain is built from TRBV5-1 and TRBJ2-1, with TRBD2 identical over 13 bases. CDR1 and CDR2 (germline): SGHRS, YFSETQ. The CDR3 extends over 16 amino acids. V shed 4 bases, J shed 7 bases, and the junction held 8 bases outside the gene matches. The CDR3 nucleotides are TGCGCCAGCAGCGCCACTAGCGGGAGGGCCTTGAATGAGCAGTTCTTC. This translates into CASSATSGRALNEQFF.

The chain links TRBV2 to TRBJ2-1, with D uncertain. Germline V gives CDR1 SNHLY, CDR2 FYNNEI. The germline V and J ends were trimmed by 1 base and 3 bases, with 16 bases remaining between them. This CDR3 is 17 amino acids long. The DNA for the CDR3 is TGTGCCAGCAGTGAAGGTCGAGGAAGAGCCCTCTACAATGAGCAGTTCTTC. Its protein product is CASSEGRGRALYNEQFF.

This chain uses TRBV6-5 with TRBJ2-3; tentatively, D is TRBD1 or TRBD2 (5 bases each). The CDR3 is 15 amino acids. Germline V gene data show CDR1 as MNHEY and CDR2 as SVGAGI. The ends were cut back, 6 bases at V and 0 bases at J, with 13 bases in the middle. The CDR3 sequence is CASRDSGASTDTQYF. CDR3 nucleotides: TGTGCCAGCAGAGACTCCGGGGCTAGCACAGATACGCAGTATTTT.

The chain employs TRBV15 and TRBJ2-1; 8 nucleotides align to TRBD1. Losses at the gene ends were 8 bases for V and 3 bases for J; bases not matched to a gene: 6. The CDR3 spans 14 residues. CDR1 and CDR2 from the germline V gene are LNHNV and YYDKDF (reference sequence). DNA for the CDR3: TGTGCCACCGGACAGGGCAGTTTCTACAATGAGCAGTTCTTC. Its protein is CATGQGSFYNEQFF.

The genes are TRBV29-1 and TRBJ1-1; the D gene is possibly TRBD1 (5 bases). The CDR3 runs 13 residues. Germline V gene lookup returns CDR1 SQVTM and CDR2 ANQGSEA. Between the trimmed V and J ends, which lost 7 bases and 4 bases, there was a span of 16 bases. In DNA form, the CDR3 reads TGCAGCGCCTCGGACAAATGGGGCACTGAAGCTTTCTTT. Protein: CSASDKWGTEAFF.

J is TRBJ1-2 and V is TRBV5-4; 8 nucleotides match TRBD1. The CDR3 totals 12 residues. Germline V gene sequence: CDR1 SGHNT, CDR2 YYREEE (reference sequence). Losses at the gene ends were 4 bases for V and 9 bases for J; bases not matched to a gene: 5. CDR3 coding DNA: TGTGCCAGCAGCGGGACAGGTGATCGCTACACCTTC. Its protein product is CASSGTGDRYTF.